This T cell receptor (beta chain) was retrieved from a study of T cell responses to AZD1222 COVID-19 vaccine. Here immunoSEQ multiplex PCR was the method, and the copy in TCRdb shows in-frame clones only, minus some. Of 150,000 or so clones listed, under 95% were seen once; the top ten hold 1.3%. General study findings and limits: Spike-specific TCR breadth and depth grew following two AZD1222 doses. The peak T cell response came first, and repertoires were sampled only after it. A mostly white British donor set with more females was recruited, and clonal diversity was possibly underestimated. Reportedly, nearly half the spike-specific TCRs target unmutated variant regions.

This clone was seen ten or more times. Its antigen is unidentified. The sequence was collected from an adult who received the AZD1222 COVID-19 vaccine. The sequencing here drew on peripheral blood, taken 28 days after the second AZD1222 dose.

CDR3 in amino acids: CAWSVSGRDSGELFF. CDR3 nucleotide sequence: TGTGCCTGGAGTGTAAGTGGTCGGGATTCCGGGGAGCTGTTTTTT. The rearrangement uses TRBV30 and TRBJ2-2, with a possible D match to TRBD2 (5 bases). The CDR3 sequence is 15 residues long. Germline V CDR1 and CDR2: GTSNPN, SVGIG (reference sequence). V lost 0 bases, J lost 6 bases, and 14 bases lay in between.